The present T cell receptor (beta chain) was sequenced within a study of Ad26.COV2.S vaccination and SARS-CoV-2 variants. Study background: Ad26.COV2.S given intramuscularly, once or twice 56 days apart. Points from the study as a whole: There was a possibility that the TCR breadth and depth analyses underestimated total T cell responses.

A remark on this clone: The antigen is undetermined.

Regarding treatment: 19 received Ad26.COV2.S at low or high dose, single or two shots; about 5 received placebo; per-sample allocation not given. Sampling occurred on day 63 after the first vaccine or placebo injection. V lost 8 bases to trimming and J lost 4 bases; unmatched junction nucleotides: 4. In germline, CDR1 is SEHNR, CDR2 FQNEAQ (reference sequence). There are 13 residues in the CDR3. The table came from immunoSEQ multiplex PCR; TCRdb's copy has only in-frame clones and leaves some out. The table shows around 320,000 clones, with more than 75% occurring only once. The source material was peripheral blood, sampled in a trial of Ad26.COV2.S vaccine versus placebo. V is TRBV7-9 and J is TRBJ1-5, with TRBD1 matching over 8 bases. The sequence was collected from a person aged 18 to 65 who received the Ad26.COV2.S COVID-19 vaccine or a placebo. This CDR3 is CASGQGSNQPQHF. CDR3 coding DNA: TGTGCCAGCGGACAGGGAAGTAATCAGCCCCAGCATTTT. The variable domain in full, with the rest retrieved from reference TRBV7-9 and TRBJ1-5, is DTGVSQNPRHKITKRGQNVTFRCDPISEHNRLYWYRQTLGQGPEFLTYFQNEAQLEKSRLLSDRFSAERPKGSFSTLEIQRTEQGDSAMYLCASGQGSNQPQHFGDGTRLSIL.